This TCR beta chain was profiled in a study of regulatory T cells in long-lasting Graves disease. Study overall: Antithyroid drug use was under 3 months in newly diagnosed Graves' patients.

Time point in this sample: newly diagnosed GD, antithyroid drugs for less than 3 months. TCR sequences were obtained from RNA taken from PBMCs. The diagnosis of Graves' disease used American Thyroid Association guidelines. For TCR beta, libraries came from iRepertoire HTBI primers and Arm-PCR of CDR3 regions. Via MiXCR, TCRdb re-called the multiplex PCR reads, giving one row per CDR3 protein. The sample shows approximately 390,000 distinct CDR3 sequences, roughly 17% of them seen only once. These same data were also listed under a study on T cells in Graves' hyperthyroidism and ophthalmopathy. That study reports: First-round RT-PCR of the TCR CDR3 relied on the HTBI primer set. The model's output predicted ophthalmopathy at a median of about 5.9 months prior to onset.

The sample in question was peripheral blood mononuclear cells (PBMCs), obtained at new diagnosis, from a patient treated with antithyroid drugs. This receptor was taken from a woman aged 18 to 35 with Graves disease.

This CDR3 is CASSLLRLATRPTGELFF. The CDR3 DNA reads TGTGCCAGCAGCTTATTAAGGCTAGCGACCAGGCCTACCGGGGAGCTGTTTTTT. The genes are TRBV7-3 and TRBJ2-2, with a tentative D call TRBD2 (6 bases). Germline CDR1 is SGHTA and CDR2 is FQGTGA. This CDR3 region has 18 residues. V lost 2 bases, J lost 5 bases, and 21 bases lay in between.